This T cell receptor (beta chain) was captured in a study of radiotherapy plus CTLA-4 blockade in lung cancer (dated by TCRdb to 2016 to 2018). For context, the study as a whole: Among the enrolled patients, approximately 18% had an objective response, and 25% to 40% reached disease control.

In this study, focal radiation therapy paired with CTLA-4 blockade (ipilimumab) was tested in patients who had chemo-refractory metastatic non-small-cell lung cancer. On the study overall, not on this receptor specifically: The strongest predictors of response were reported to be early dynamic shifts in blood T cell clones along with a rise in serum interferon-beta following radiation. After treatment with radiotherapy and ipilimumab, TCR clones that originated in tumors expanded in peripheral blood.

Library creation used the immunoSEQ multiplex PCR assay. TCRdb provides this immuneACCESS table in a form limited to in-frame rearrangements. Some clones are lacking; in checked studies, under half of them reflect an unresolved V gene, and why the rest are absent is not known. Present in this sample are about 85,000 clones, approximately 84% of which were seen just once. In total, the top ten clones hold just over 2% of the sample. Looking up the germline V gene (reference sequence) yields CDR1 LNHNV and CDR2 YYDKDF. The V end loses 0 bases and the J end loses 1 base, and a stretch of 18 bases separates them. Its CDR3 holds 18 amino acids, cysteine through phenylalanine. The entry retains the CDR3 DNA only, 54 bases that are in frame from base 1. Regarding this clone: No cognate antigen has been identified for it. Base quality data are lacking; no much larger clone is found one base away.

The TCR was taken from a human donor with non-small cell lung cancer who had a partial response to radiotherapy plus ipilimumab. The sequencing here drew on peripheral blood, taken from a patient treated with radiotherapy plus ipilimumab. This receptor chain uses TRBV15 and TRBJ1-1; a tentative D match to TRBD1 spans 5 bases. The bases are TGTGCCACCAGCAGAGATCGGCCGCCGCGGGGGAGGAACACTGAAGCTTTCTTT. This encodes CATSRDRPPRGRNTEAFF. Reference TRBV15 and TRBJ1-1 genes cover what lies past the CDR3, so the full variable domain is DAMVIQNPRYQVTQFGKPVTLSCSQTLNHNVMYWYQQKSSQAPKLLFHYYDKDFNNEADTPDNFQSRRPNTSFCFLDIRSPGLGDTAMYLCATSRDRPPRGRNTEAFFGQGTRLTVV.